This record covers a single T cell receptor beta chain. The specificity of this receptor is unknown. Per-base quality was not reported, and no clone a single base away is much larger than it. These data are taken from a study of CD8+CD57+ T cells in acquired aplastic anemia (dated by TCRdb to 2016 to 2019). Background on the whole study: DNA extracted from sorted CD4+ and CD8+ cells had a mean of approximately 3.3 ug, with a range of roughly 0.2 to 27.4 ug. CD8+CD57+ expansion was defined as frequency above the mean frequency observed in healthy subjects.

Patients chosen for sequencing had shown expansion of CD8+CD57+ cells by flow cytometry. Severe acquired aplastic anemia was diagnosed in all patients according to International Study of Aplastic Anemia and Agranulocytosis and Camitta criteria. At the time blood was sampled, none of the patients had received any therapy. The study deep-sequenced TCR repertoires of sorted CD4+ and CD8+ blood T cells from severe aplastic anemia patients and healthy subjects. In the USA, patient enrollment took place under clinicaltrials.gov protocols 00001620, 01623167, 00001397, 00071045, 00081523 and 00961064. Ficoll-Paque density gradient centrifugation was used to isolate peripheral blood mononuclear cells. CD4+ and CD8+ T cells were sorted by FACS or magnetic beads before DNA extraction. Broad study findings and their caveats: Roughly 31 CD8+ CDR3 sequences were shared between patients and controls but appeared highly expressed in patients and within their immunodominant clones. Patients and healthy controls showed no significant difference in CD8+ Simpson's diversity (P=0.060).

CDR1 is given as SGHTA and CDR2 as FQGNSA, both from the germline V gene. The junction shows trimming of 2 bases on V and 2 bases on J, plus 16 bases between the germline ends. Taken from cysteine to phenylalanine, the CDR3 has 16 residues. Here the CDR3 DNA is all that survives: 48 bases in frame from base 1. Profiling of TCR beta VDJ combinations and CDR3 sequences used genomic DNA as the template. TCR repertoire sequencing was run on an Illumina HiSeq 2000. As for the original processing: TRBV/TRBJ rearrangement plots, CDR3 size and DJ length profiles, and Simpson's diversity index were used to assess repertoires. The most abundant DNA sequence in the deep sequencing data was defined as the immunodominant clone. CDR3 amino acid sequences were screened for sharing across subjects and were compared with published repertoires and the VDJdb database. The public reads were quality trimmed at Q25 with fastp and then assembled into clones with MiXCR by TCRdb, keeping productive beta chains. Identical CDR3 protein sequences are pooled into one entry, listed with their most common genes and DNA. These V and J calls originate from TCRdb's pipeline instead of the authors' own analysis. For this sample the table gives a few hundred thousand distinct CDR3 sequences, of which approximately 51% were detected only once. About 20% of the sample goes to the ten largest clones.

This TCR was sampled from a human donor with aplastic anemia. The chain couples TRBV7-2 to TRBJ2-7; the D segment is perhaps TRBD1 or TRBD2, each sharing 5 matched bases. Sample: sorted CD4+, CD8+, or CD8+CD57+ T cells (not recorded which) from PBMCs. The CDR3 reads as follows: CASSLFSERGTYEQYF. The DNA reads as follows: TGTGCCAGCAGCTTATTCTCTGAACGGGGCACCTACGAGCAGTACTTC.